The source of this TCR beta chain is a study of CXCR3-negative and CXCR3-positive naive CD8 T cells. This CDR3 has 15 residues. Germline CDR1 reads SNHLY; CDR2 reads FYNNEI. Turning to this clonotype: Its antigen is still unknown.

All TRB cDNA libraries came from 5' RACE performed with UMI labels. Following a re-call of the 5' RACE reads, TCRdb has one entry per CDR3 protein and lacks DNA. This table holds tens of thousands of distinct CDR3 sequences. Whole-study findings and limits: Memory cells differed in TRBV-TRBJ usage, but naive CXCR3-negative and CXCR3-positive cells had similar usage. Greater hydrophobicity was found in TRB CDR3s of CXCR3-positive naive cells than of CXCR3-negative naive cells. CXCR3 expression partially decreased after cryopreservation; most assays used fresh PBMCs.

The material sequenced was naive CXCR3+ CD8+ T cells from blood. Specified subset: CD45RO-CCR7+CD27+CD95- naive CD8+ T cells expressing CXCR3 (TNR3+). The V call is TRBV2, the J call TRBJ2-1; TCRdb's D gene call, TRBD1, goes unchecked for lack of DNA. The receptor's source is a human donor in good health. Some clones in this sample may be carry-over from other donors' samples. The CDR3 protein is CASSERTGSYNEQFF.